Following are 11 T cell receptor beta chains from one sample sequenced in a study of PD-L1 blockade in urothelial cancer (dated by TCRdb to 2017 to 2019). Libraries were built with the immunoSEQ multiplex PCR assay. The clones in this table, taken by TCRdb from immuneACCESS, are in-frame only. Not every clone is retained; where verified, under half of the shortfall comes from an unresolved V gene, and the cause of the rest is unknown. Present in this sample are approximately 32,000 clones, approximately 85% of which were seen just once. The ten top clones hold approximately 6.3% of the sample. The time point tag for this specimen amounts to: pretreatment peripheral blood. This sample comprised PBMCs, obtained around atezolizumab (anti-PD-L1) treatment. These TCRs come from a man aged 55 to 70 with urothelial cancer.

The J gene is TRBJ1-4, the V gene TRBV2, with D uncertain. This CDR3 is 13 amino acids long. The V end was cut by 8 bases, the J end by 3 bases, with 10 bases between. Germline V gene data show CDR1 as SNHLY and CDR2 as FYNNEI. CDR3 protein: CASSQTANEKLFF. Written as DNA, the CDR3 is TGTGCCAGCTCCCAGACTGCTAATGAAAAACTGTTTTTT.

This clone was picked up a small number of times. The chain is built from TRBV9 and TRBJ2-5; 11 bases are a match to TRBD2. After removal of 4 bases from V and 3 bases from J, the junction contained 5 bases not matched to a gene. The CDR3 runs 15 residues. Germline lookup yields CDR1 SGDLS and CDR2 YYNGEE. In DNA, the CDR3 is TGTGCCAGCAGCCCTGGGACTAGCGGAGAAGAGACCCAGTACTTC. This encodes CASSPGTSGEETQYF.

The rearrangement uses TRBV7-2 and TRBJ1-3, with 7 bases that match TRBD1. CDR3 size: 16 residues. Germline V lookup: CDR1 SGHTA, CDR2 FQGNSA. The V segment lost 2 bases and the J segment 4 bases; nucleotides outside the gene matches: 8. CDR3 nucleotide sequence: TGTGCCAGCAGCTTAACAGGGGTAACTTCAGGAAACACCATATATTTT. Translating gives CASSLTGVTSGNTIYF.

DNA of the CDR3: TGTGCCAGCAGTTACTCGGAGGGACAGTCTGGAAACACCATATATTTT. Translated, it gives CASSYSEGQSGNTIYF. The chain combines TRBV6-5 with TRBJ1-3; TRBD1 aligns across 7 bases. This CDR3 comprises 16 residues. Germline lookup yields CDR1 MNHEY and CDR2 SVGAGI. Trimming cost V 0 bases and J 1 base; bases outside gene matches: 3.

V and J are TRBV9 and TRBJ1-3; 7 bases agree with TRBD1. This CDR3 contains 15 residues. Looked up from germline, CDR1 is SGDLS and CDR2 is YYNGEE. The CDR3 sequence is CASTPGGKAGNTIYF. The CDR3 DNA sequence: TGTGCAAGTACCCCAGGGGGAAAGGCTGGAAACACCATATATTTT.

The chain links TRBV5-1 to TRBJ2-1; D may be TRBD2 (5 bases). CDR1 and CDR2 (germline): SGHRS, YFSETQ. Trimming shortened V by 0 bases and J by 9 bases, and 10 bases separated the two germline ends. CDR3 length equals 13 residues. The CDR3 coding sequence is TGCGCCAGCAGCTTGGCCTCGGGGTCTGAGCAGTTCTTC. Its translation is CASSLASGSEQFF.

This chain uses TRBV5-1 with TRBJ2-1; a weak D match, TRBD1 (5 bases). This CDR3 is 13 amino acids long. Germline CDR1 SGHRS, CDR2 YFSETQ. The V and J ends lost 4 bases and 5 bases respectively, with 10 bases between them. The CDR3 sequence is CASSPDRNNEQFF. The CDR3, as DNA: TGCGCCAGCAGCCCCGACAGAAACAATGAGCAGTTCTTC.

This rearrangement joins TRBV5-6 to TRBJ2-5; the match to TRBD2 covers 8 bases. The CDR3 is 13 amino acids. V shed 1 base and J 6 bases; nucleotides not matched to a gene: 2. Per germline, CDR1 SGHDT and CDR2 YYEEEE. CDR3 coding DNA: TGTGCCAGCAGCTTGCCGGGGGGGCAGACCCAGTACTTC. Encoded protein: CASSLPGGQTQYF.

V is TRBV11-1 and J is TRBJ1-1; D remains unclear. V was cut by 5 bases and J by 1 base, with 8 bases left in between. The CDR3 contains 13 residues. Germline V gene sequence: CDR1 SGHAT, CDR2 FQDESV (reference sequence). The CDR3 spells CASSLQSNTEAFF. CDR3 in DNA: TGTGCCAGCAGCCTCCAGTCGAACACTGAAGCTTTCTTT.

This clone was seen a few times. This chain connects TRBV5-6 to TRBJ2-2; no definite D call. The V end was cut by 0 bases, the J end by 4 bases, with 16 bases between. This CDR3 is 17 amino acids long. CDR1 and CDR2 (germline): SGHDT, YYEEEE. The CDR3 spells CASSLGWAPEGTGELFF. The DNA of the CDR3 is TGTGCCAGCAGCTTGGGTTGGGCTCCCGAAGGCACCGGGGAGCTGTTTTTT. Full variable domain (missing parts from reference TRBV5-6 and TRBJ2-2): DAGVTQSPTHLIKTRGQQVTLRCSPKSGHDTVSWYQQALGQGPQFIFQYYEEEERQRGNFPDRFSGHQFPNYSSELNVNALLLGDSALYLCASSLGWAPEGTGELFFGEGSRLTVL.

The V call is TRBV5-4, the J call TRBJ1-6; 10 bases fit TRBD1. The germline V gene has CDR1 SGHNT and CDR2 YYREEE (reference sequence). The CDR3 sequence is 19 residues long. Unmatched junction bases numbered 10, after V lost 4 bases and J lost 0 bases. DNA for the CDR3: TGTGCCAGCAGCCAGGACAGGGGGGAGGCCTACTCCTATAATTCACCCCTCCACTTT. Amino acid sequence: CASSQDRGEAYSYNSPLHF.